This T cell receptor (beta chain) was identified in a study of T cells in Graves' hyperthyroidism and ophthalmopathy. The investigators amplified TCR beta CDR3 regions from RNA transcripts. TCR CDR3 regions were first amplified by RT-PCR with HTBI primers. TCRdb fed the multiplex PCR reads into MiXCR, producing one record per CDR3 protein. The sample includes 45,000 to 50,000 distinct CDR3 sequences, around 49% seen only once; the top ten take 32%. Diagnosis of hyperthyroidism was new in patients aged 18 to 65, and its duration was under 2 months. The study based diagnoses on clinical symptoms, serum thyroxine and TRAb, thyroid ultrasound and orbital computed tomography. Germline lookup yields CDR1 SGDLS and CDR2 YYNGEE. V gave up 0 bases and J gave up 3 bases, with 6 bases separating them. CDR3 size: 13 residues.

The material sequenced was peripheral blood or thyroid tissue (not recorded which). The V gene is TRBV9, the J gene TRBJ1-1; D is unclear. The sequence was obtained from a woman between 50 and 59 years old with Graves' hyperthyroidism. The CDR3 DNA follows: TGTGCCAGCAGCGTAGTTGGCGACACTGAAGCTTTCTTT. Translation gives CASSVVGDTEAFF.